A single sample is the source of the 24 T cell receptor beta chains below, sequenced in a study of metastatic and nonmetastatic thyroid tumors. With MiXCR, TCRdb reprocessed the PCR reads. The sample has about 24,000 clones, around a fifth seen once. All patients were untreated before thyroid surgery. Material: blood. Source of these receptors: a male donor with papillary thyroid cancer or a benign thyroid nodule (not recorded which). Some clones in this sample may be carry-over from other donors' samples.

This clone came up a few times. V usage is TRBV6-1 and J usage is TRBJ2-7, with a possible D match to TRBD1 (6 bases). This CDR3 contains 14 residues. Trimming took 5 bases from V and 2 from J, leaving 13 bases between them. Germline-derived CDR1 and CDR2 are MNHNS and SASEGT. CDR3 sequence reads: CASSLTGFPYEQYF. The CDR3 DNA sequence: TGTGCCAGCAGTTTGACAGGTTTCCCCTACGAGCAGTACTTC.

By proportion, this clone is medium-sized. The chain has TRBV6-4 and TRBJ2-3; no clear D gene. CDR1 and CDR2 (germline): MRHNA, SNTAGT. The CDR3 length is 13 residues. V was trimmed by 0 bases and J by 2 bases, leaving 3 bases between them. This chain's CDR3 is CASSDSDTDTQYF. CDR3 in DNA: TGTGCCAGCAGTGACTCAGACACAGATACGCAGTATTTT.

This clone came up many times. The chain uses TRBV4-1 and TRBJ2-7; D is unresolved. Germline V gene lookup returns CDR1 MGHRA and CDR2 YSYEKL. Trimming took 5 bases from V and 5 from J, leaving 13 bases between them. The CDR3 contains 13 residues. CDR3 DNA: TGCGCCAGCAGCTACGAAAGACGGGACGAGCAGTACTTC. Residues: CASSYERRDEQYF.

Many counts were recorded for this clone. The V and J genes are TRBV19 and TRBJ2-3; no clear D. Looked up from germline, CDR1 is LNHDA and CDR2 is SQIVND (reference sequence). The CDR3 covers 12 residues. V was trimmed by 5 bases and J by 2 bases, leaving 5 bases between them. The CDR3 bases are TGTGCCAGTAGTCCTTACACAGATACGCAGTATTTT. Its protein is CASSPYTDTQYF.

This clone was seen repeatedly, ten times or more. The genes are TRBV30 and TRBJ1-4; tentatively, D is TRBD1 (5 bases). V was cut by 2 bases and J by 0 bases, with 19 bases left in between. Germline V gene sequence: CDR1 GTSNPN, CDR2 SVGIG (reference sequence). This CDR3 comprises 18 residues. The CDR3 spells CAWSSRYGQIATNEKLFF. CDR3 DNA sequence: TGTGCCTGGAGTTCGCGTTACGGACAAATCGCAACTAATGAAAAACTGTTTTTT. The full variable domain, completed using reference TRBV30 and TRBJ1-4, is SQTIHQWPATLVQPVGSPLSLECTVEGTSNPNLYWYRQAAGRGLQLLFYSVGIGQISSEVPQNLSASRPQDRQFILSSKKLLLSDSGFYLCAWSSRYGQIATNEKLFFGSGTQLSVL.

This clone was observed many times. This rearrangement joins TRBV27 to TRBJ1-1, with a weak D call TRBD1 (5 bases). CDR1 MNHEY and CDR2 SMNVEV come from the germline V gene (reference sequence). The CDR3 loop spans 15 amino acids. The V gene lost 4 bases and the J gene lost 0 bases, with 12 bases spanning the gap. The CDR3 coding sequence is TGTGCCAGCAGTTCCGGGGCCAGGCTGAACACTGAAGCTTTCTTT. As protein: CASSSGARLNTEAFF.

This clone was counted many times. The chain is built from TRBV5-1 and TRBJ2-1; TRBD2 agrees at 9 bases. The length of the CDR3 is 16 residues. V gave up 0 bases and J gave up 10 bases; unmatched junction bases: 11. Germline CDR1 is SGHRS and CDR2 is YFSETQ. DNA for the CDR3: TGCGCCAGCAGCTTGGGGGCCAGCGGGGGGCCCGGCGAGCAGTTCTTC. It is translated as CASSLGASGGPGEQFF.

This clone was counted only a few times. The rearrangement joins TRBV6-5 to TRBJ2-5, with TRBD2 matching over 8 bases. There are 16 residues in the CDR3. V gave up 0 bases and J gave up 5 bases; unmatched junction bases: 8. Germline V lookup: CDR1 MNHEY, CDR2 SVGAGI. CDR3 loop: CASSYSEREGEETQYF. CDR3 in DNA: TGTGCCAGCAGTTACTCGGAACGGGAGGGCGAGGAGACCCAGTACTTC.

This clone was seen repeatedly, ten times or more. V usage is TRBV20-1 and J usage is TRBJ2-1; D is tentatively TRBD1 or TRBD2 (7 bases each). This CDR3 contains 18 residues. The germline V gene has CDR1 DFQATT and CDR2 SNEGSKA (reference sequence). The V end lost 0 bases, the J end lost 4 bases, and 22 bases lay between the germline ends. The CDR3 here is CSARDPGTTRGIYNEQFF. CDR3 sequence (DNA): TGCAGTGCTAGAGATCCCGGGACTACCAGGGGGATTTACAATGAGCAGTTCTTC.

By sample fraction, this clone is medium-sized. The rearrangement joins TRBV6-1 to TRBJ1-5; TRBD1 agrees at 12 bases. Trimming removed 7 bases from V and 3 bases from J; junction bases left unmatched: 1. The CDR3 loop spans 14 amino acids. Germline CDR1 MNHNS, CDR2 SASEGT. The CDR3 sequence: CASKGQGANQPQHF. Here the CDR3 DNA reads TGTGCCAGCAAGGGACAGGGGGCCAATCAGCCCCAGCATTTT.

In this sample, this clone is medium-sized. The CDR3 sequence is CASSSGFTNTGELFF. CDR3 DNA: TGTGCCAGCAGTTCGGGATTTACGAACACCGGGGAGCTGTTTTTT. The chain couples TRBV12-3 or TRBV12-4 to TRBJ2-2; perhaps TRBD2 as D (5 bases). The CDR3 runs 15 residues. Trimming removed 4 bases from V and 0 bases from J, with 9 bases in between.

This clone ranks as medium-sized. V gene TRBV6-4 combines with J gene TRBJ2-1; 14 bases line up with TRBD2. CDR3 size: 14 residues. CDR1 is MRHNA and CDR2 is SNTAGT in the germline V gene. The trim removed 2 bases at V and 9 bases at J, leaving 0 bases unmatched. The CDR3 nucleotides are TGTGCCAGCAGTGACGGGACTAGCGGGAGTGAGCAGTTCTTC. Its protein product is CASSDGTSGSEQFF.

This clone was counted a few times. The rearrangement links TRBV6-6 to TRBJ2-7, with 10 nucleotides matching TRBD1. Per the germline V gene, CDR1 is MNHNY and CDR2 is SVGAGI (reference sequence). J lost 6 bases, V lost 0 bases, and 8 bases had no gene match. The CDR3 is made up of 16 amino acids. CDR3 sequence (DNA): TGTGCCAGCAGTTACTCGATTACGAGACAGGGGGCCGAGCAGTACTTC. It is translated as CASSYSITRQGAEQYF.

The chain links TRBV15 to TRBJ1-5; no firm D call. There are 14 residues in the CDR3. Germline CDR1 and CDR2: LNHNV and YYDKDF (reference sequence). Trimming shortened V by 8 bases and J by 4 bases, and 15 bases separated the two germline ends. In DNA, the CDR3 is TGTGCCACCGACCTCAATACGGGGAATCAGCCCCAGCATTTT. It specifies CATDLNTGNQPQHF.

The rearrangement links TRBV4-2 to TRBJ2-2; 14 nucleotides line up with TRBD2. CDR3 length: 17 residues. V lost 8 bases, J lost 5 bases, and 10 bases stayed unmatched. The V gene's germline CDR1 is LGHNA and CDR2 YNFKEQ. CDR3 sequence (DNA): TGTGCCAGCGGTGGGACTAGCGGGAGAGGGTGGACCGGGGAGCTGTTTTTT. This sequence encodes CASGGTSGRGWTGELFF.

This clone was picked up a small number of times. The chain couples TRBV6-1 to TRBJ2-1, with 10 bases identical to TRBD2. Germline lookup yields CDR1 MNHNS and CDR2 SASEGT. Trimming cost V 5 bases and J 3 bases; bases outside gene matches: 4. This CDR3 has 15 amino acids. The CDR3 sequence: CASSTTSGVYNEQFF. In DNA form, the CDR3 reads TGTGCCAGCAGTACAACTAGCGGGGTCTACAATGAGCAGTTCTTC.

This clone was found a few times. Sequence at one end of the junction differs from germline and may be a read error. The chain has TRBV15 and TRBJ2-3; D call uncertain. CDR3 size: 12 residues. The germline V gene has CDR1 LNHNV and CDR2 YYDKDF (reference sequence). The DNA of the CDR3 is TGTGCCACCAGCAGGTGGGCGTATACGCATTATTTT. Its protein product is CATSRWAYTHYF.

This chain links TRBV5-6 with TRBJ2-3; D uncertain. Germline V CDR1 and CDR2: SGHDT, YYEEEE. CDR3 length: 14 residues. Trimming cost V 0 bases and J 2 bases, with 7 bases left between them. The CDR3 region has the DNA TGTGCCAGCAGCTTGGCAGGTAACACAGATACGCAGTATTTT. Translated, it gives CASSLAGNTDTQYF.

This clone was seen many times. The chain has TRBV9 and TRBJ2-5; D unresolved. This CDR3 is built from 13 residues. CDR1 is SGDLS and CDR2 is YYNGEE in the germline V gene. Trimming stripped 0 bases from V and 5 bases from J, with 8 bases between. CDR3 loop: CASSVGMGETQYF. The CDR3 DNA follows: TGTGCCAGCAGCGTAGGGATGGGGGAGACCCAGTACTTC.

Ten or more counts support this clone. The chain couples TRBV7-2 to TRBJ1-6; D is undetermined. The germline CDR1 and CDR2 sequences are SGHTA and FQGNSA. This CDR3 comprises 14 residues. V gave up 6 bases and J gave up 8 bases, with 14 bases separating them. CDR3 amino acids: CASRRPPTYSPLHF. DNA of the CDR3: TGTGCCAGCAGACGCCCACCTACCTATTCACCCCTCCACTTT.

Ten or more counts support this clone. The V gene is TRBV19, the J gene TRBJ1-4; no clear D gene. V lost 7 bases to trimming and J lost 7 bases, with 13 bases between them. The germline CDR1 and CDR2 sequences are LNHDA and SQIVND (reference sequence). This CDR3 region has 13 residues. The CDR3 DNA reads as TGTGCCAGTAAAGCAGTAGGGCCTGAAAAACTGTTTTTT. Amino acids: CASKAVGPEKLFF. Full variable domain (remainder filled in from reference TRBV19 and TRBJ1-4): DGGITQSPKYLFRKEGQNVTLSCEQNLNHDAMYWYRQDPGQGLRLIYYSQIVNDFQKGDIAEGYSVSREKKESFPLTVTSAQKNPTAFYLCASKAVGPEKLFFGSGTQLSVL.

This clone came up a few times. The same CDR3 arises from other DNA sequences in this sample as well. This chain uses TRBV4-1 with TRBJ2-5; 13 bases map to TRBD2. CDR1 and CDR2 from the germline V gene are MGHRA and YSYEKL. The CDR3 loop spans 13 amino acids. The CDR3 nucleotides read TGCGCTAGGAGACTAGCGGGGGGAGAGACCCAGTACTTC. Translating gives CARRLAGGETQYF.

The rearrangement joins TRBV3-1 to TRBJ2-7; D gene unclear. Between the trimmed V and J ends, which lost 1 base and 0 bases, there was a span of 7 bases. Germline values: CDR1 LGHDT, CDR2 YNNKEL (reference sequence). This CDR3 has 14 amino acids. The CDR3: CASSQVKSSYEQYF. CDR3 nucleotides: TGTGCCAGCAGCCAAGTCAAAAGCTCCTACGAGCAGTACTTC.

With respect to this clone: This may be a read error, as it is one base from a much larger clone. The V and J genes are TRBV14 and TRBJ2-7; 9 bases agree with TRBD2. Trimming removed 4 bases from V and 0 bases from J; junction bases left unmatched: 7. This CDR3 spans 16 amino acids. Germline loops: CDR1 SGHDN, CDR2 FVKESK. As DNA, the CDR3 is TGTGCCAGCAGCCTCTTAACTAGCGGGCCCTCCTACGAGCAGTACTTC. Protein: CASSLLTSGPSYEQYF. Full variable domain (missing parts from reference TRBV14 and TRBJ2-7): EAGVTQFPSHSVIEKGQTVTLRCDPISGHDNLYWYRRVMGKEIKFLLHFVKESKQDESGMPNNRFLAERTGGTYSTLKVQPAELEDSGVYFCASSLLTSGPSYEQYFGPGTRLTVT.